This T cell receptor beta chain came from a study of cytotoxic CD8 clonotypes in ibrutinib-treated CLL. With V trimmed by 0 bases and J by 7 bases, 6 bases remained unmatched. The CDR3 is 15 residues long. CDR1 and CDR2 from the germline V gene are SGHRS and YFSETQ. This clone was counted a single time. Generated by immunoSEQ multiplex PCR, the TCRdb table keeps only in-frame clones and is missing some. This table holds 30,000 to 50,000 clones, about 65% found once. The specimen comprised PBMCs, sampled at disease progression, from a patient treated with ibrutinib. This sequence originates from a human donor with chronic lymphocytic leukemia. This chain links TRBV5-1 with TRBJ2-7; the match to TRBD2 covers 11 bases. CDR3 protein: CASSLVLAGVREQYF. DNA of the CDR3: TGCGCCAGCAGCTTGGTACTAGCGGGAGTGCGGGAGCAGTACTTC. Complete variable domain (other parts from reference TRBV5-1 and TRBJ2-7): KAGVTQTPRYLIKTRGQQVTLSCSPISGHRSVSWYQQTPGQGLQFLFEYFSETQRNKGNFPGRFSGRQFSNSRSEMNVSTLELGDSALYLCASSLVLAGVREQYFGPGTRLTVT.